A selection of T cell receptor beta chains follows, all from one sample in a study of cytomegalovirus exposure and HLA in healthy donors. The table came from immunoSEQ multiplex PCR; TCRdb's copy has only in-frame clones and leaves some out. The sample includes 110,000 or so clones, 74% of them seen just once. Sequencing was performed on PBMCs. Receptors originate from a human donor in good health. Each CDR3 is given with its conserved first and last residue. D genes are given only for firm matches. Only some rows state a clone size, as once, few, many or a class for expanded clones.

clone_size d_call j_call v_call cdr3_nt cdr3_aa
- TRBD1 TRBJ1-2 TRBV6-5 TGTGCCAGCAGTTATTCCAGGGGACAGGGAGATGTCTACACCTTC CASSYSRGQGDVYTF
- TRBD1 TRBJ1-2 TRBV19 TGTGCCAGTAGTGCCGTCCCGGGACAGGTCTATGGCTACACCTTC CASSAVPGQVYGYTF
- - TRBJ1-1 TRBV25-1 TGTGCCAGCAGCGTATCCGGGTGGACTGAAGCTTTCTTT CASSVSGWTEAFF
- TRBD2 TRBJ2-6 TRBV19 TGTGCCAGTAGTATAGGAGCGGGGGCCAACTCTGGGGCCAACGTCCTGACTTTC CASSIGAGANSGANVLTF
- - TRBJ2-7 TRBV7-9 TGTGCCAGCAGCTTAGCCGGTTACTCCTACGAGCAGTACTTC CASSLAGYSYEQYF
few TRBD1 TRBJ1-1 TRBV9 TGTGCCAGCAGCGGCGACAGGGAGGTTGAAGCTTTCTTT CASSGDREVEAFF
few - TRBJ2-5 TRBV5-1 TGCGCCAGCAGCTTGACGACAGAAACGTACCAAGAGACCCAGTACTTC CASSLTTETYQETQYF
once TRBD2 TRBJ2-1 TRBV30 TGTGCCTTAGCGGGGGGTTCGAACAATGAGCAGTTCTTC CALAGGSNNEQFF
few - TRBJ2-7 TRBV19 TGTGCCAGTAGTAAACCGGGGGTCTACGAGCAGTACTTC CASSKPGVYEQYF
- - TRBJ1-6 TRBV7-9 TGTGCCAGCAGCCAGTTAGCGGATTTCTCACCCCTCCACTTT CASSQLADFSPLHF
- - TRBJ2-5 TRBV10-1 TGCGCCAGCAGTGAGAGTCCAGGGAGGGAGACCCAGTACTTC CASSESPGRETQYF
- TRBD2 TRBJ2-7 TRBV5-1 TGCGCCAGCAGCCTACTAGCGGGGGGAACCGAGCAGTACTTC CASSLLAGGTEQYF
- - TRBJ1-6 TRBV7-2 TGTGCCAGCTCGCGACAGAGCTCCTATAATTCACCCCTCCACTTT CASSRQSSYNSPLHF
- TRBD1 TRBJ1-1 TRBV5-6 TGTGCCAGCAGCTCGCCAAGTACAGGGGTGGGTGAAGCTTTCTTT CASSSPSTGVGEAFF
- - TRBJ1-4 TRBV7-2 TGTGCCAGCAGCCCCGTAGGTAGCAGTAATGAAAAACTGTTTTTT CASSPVGSSNEKLFF
once - TRBJ1-5 TRBV7-9 TGTGCCAGCAGCCCTCTTGGGGGAGGGGGCAATCAGCCCCAGCATTTT CASSPLGGGGNQPQHF
few - TRBJ2-5 TRBV4-2 TGTGCCAGCAGCCAAGAATCTGGGGGCCTAAAAGTCGGGACCCAGTACTTC CASSQESGGLKVGTQYF